The TCR beta chain under discussion was sequenced for a study of blood T cell repertoires in COVID-19. On the study more broadly: Sample material is recorded as cDNA or gDNA derived from T cells, B-cell-depleted T cells, or PBMCs.

The repertoire was sequenced with immunoSEQ multiplex PCR; TCRdb's copy has only in-frame clones and lacks some. Of about 110,000 clones in the sample, about four fifths are singletons; the top ten hold around 15%. V was cut by 2 bases and J by 5 bases, with 13 bases left in between. The CDR3 totals 15 residues. Germline V gene lookup returns CDR1 SNHLY and CDR2 FYNNEI. The chain recombines TRBV2 with TRBJ1-5; D is unresolved. The source material was peripheral blood. This TCR derives from a woman in her sixties with acute or convalescent COVID-19. CDR3 in DNA: TGTGCCAGCAGTGAAATTTCCGGGGTGTATCAGCCCCAGCATTTT. Translating it yields CASSEISGVYQPQHF. Supplemented by reference TRBV2 and TRBJ1-5, the full variable domain reads EPEVTQTPSHQVTQMGQEVILRCVPISNHLYFYWYRQILGQKVEFLVSFYNNEISEKSEIFDDQFSVERPDGSNFTLKIRSTKLEDSAMYFCASSEISGVYQPQHFGDGTRLSIL.